Shown below are 26 T cell receptor beta chains from a single sample sequenced in a study of OX40 agonist ivuxolimab in advanced cancers. Profiled with immunoSEQ multiplex PCR; TCRdb holds only in-frame clones, not every one. This table holds nearly 80,000 clones, around 80% found once. The input for sequencing was CD4+ or CD8+ T cells sorted from blood, taken in a trial of the OX40 agonist ivuxolimab. The receptors come from an adult with an advanced solid tumor such as melanoma, head and neck, liver or kidney cancer.

This clone was picked up one time. The chain recombines TRBV19 with TRBJ2-4; TRBD2 is a possible D gene (6 bases). Trimming took 3 bases from V and 3 from J, leaving 18 bases between them. CDR3 size: 17 residues. In germline, CDR1 is LNHDA, CDR2 SQIVND (reference sequence). CDR3 protein: CASSIPPAGNGKNIQYF. CDR3 coding DNA: TGTGCCAGTAGTATCCCCCCTGCGGGAAATGGCAAAAACATTCAGTACTTC.

The chain combines TRBV4-1 with TRBJ2-1; unclear D gene. V dropped 6 bases and J dropped 0 bases, with 15 bases sitting between them. The CDR3 is made up of 16 amino acids. In germline, CDR1 is MGHRA, CDR2 YSYEKL. This chain's CDR3 is CASSQSRALSYNEQFF. The CDR3 region has the DNA TGCGCCAGCAGTCAGTCGAGAGCGCTCTCCTACAATGAGCAGTTCTTC.

The chain uses TRBV30 and TRBJ2-5; D is possibly TRBD2 (6 bases). This CDR3 has 12 residues. Germline loops: CDR1 GTSNPN, CDR2 SVGIG (reference sequence). Trimming took off 4 bases at V and 5 bases at J, with 11 bases between the two ends. CDR3 protein: CAWTTAGETQYF. The CDR3, as DNA: TGTGCCTGGACCACGGCGGGGGAGACCCAGTACTTC.

This clone was found once. The chain links TRBV5-1 to TRBJ1-1, with D perhaps matching TRBD1 (5 bases). The CDR3 loop spans 19 amino acids. The V gene's germline CDR1 is SGHRS and CDR2 YFSETQ. The V and J ends lost 4 bases and 1 base respectively, with 26 bases between them. The CDR3 reads CASSRRRVTAHLGNTEAFF. The CDR3 bases are TGCGCCAGCAGCCGCCGCCGGGTGACAGCGCACCTTGGGAACACTGAAGCTTTCTTT.

The rearrangement uses TRBV5-1 and TRBJ1-1; tentative D call: TRBD1 (6 bases). This CDR3 is 15 amino acids long. CDR1 is SGHRS, CDR2 YFSETQ, per germline. Trimming left V 4 bases short and J 1 base short, with 14 bases between. The DNA for the CDR3 is TGCGCCAGCAGCCTGGGGGCAGCGACGAACACTGAAGCTTTCTTT. It is translated as CASSLGAATNTEAFF.

This chain uses TRBV7-6 with TRBJ1-5, with D hard to call. The CDR3 is 13 amino acids. V was trimmed by 0 bases and J by 5 bases, leaving 5 bases between them. From germline, CDR1 is SGHVS and CDR2 FNYEAQ. The CDR3 region has the DNA TGTGCCAGCAGCTTAGCCTTAGATCAGCCCCAGCATTTT. Protein sequence: CASSLALDQPQHF.

The J gene is TRBJ1-1, the V gene TRBV7-8; D is ambiguous. Germline CDR1 reads SGHVS; CDR2 reads FQNEAQ. V was cut by 0 bases and J by 0 bases, with 2 bases left in between. This CDR3 has 13 residues. The CDR3: CASSLALNTEAFF. CDR3 bases: TGTGCCAGCAGCTTAGCTTTGAACACTGAAGCTTTCTTT.

This chain links TRBV28 with TRBJ2-3; D is perhaps TRBD1 or TRBD2 (5 bases each). Germline loops: CDR1 MDHEN, CDR2 SYDVKM. CDR3 length equals 14 residues. Trimming cost V 7 bases and J 6 bases, with 17 bases left between them. The CDR3 loop is CASTRDRRGDTQYF. The CDR3 coding sequence is TGTGCCAGCACCCGGGACCGTCGCGGGGATACGCAGTATTTT.

This chain links TRBV2 with TRBJ2-4; tentative D call: TRBD1 (5 bases). V was trimmed by 6 bases and J by 1 base, leaving 19 bases between them. The CDR3 is made up of 17 amino acids. Germline values: CDR1 SNHLY, CDR2 FYNNEI. CDR3 in amino acids: CASRATFYPGAKNIQYF. CDR3 nucleotide sequence: TGTGCCAGCAGGGCTACTTTCTATCCAGGGGCCAAAAACATTCAGTACTTC.

J is TRBJ1-5 and V is TRBV27; maybe TRBD1 (5 bases). V lost 2 bases, J lost 4 bases, and 9 bases lay in between. The CDR3 length is 14 residues. Germline CDR1 reads MNHEY; CDR2 reads SMNVEV (reference sequence). CDR3 protein: CASSLQGSNQPQHF. The CDR3 DNA follows: TGTGCCAGCAGTTTACAGGGTTCGAATCAGCCCCAGCATTTT.

In this sample, this clone turned up once. The V and J genes are TRBV19 and TRBJ2-2; D remains unclear. Germline assignment: CDR1 LNHDA and CDR2 SQIVND (reference sequence). The V end lost 8 bases, the J end lost 3 bases, and 7 bases lay between the germline ends. The CDR3 runs 12 residues. In DNA, the CDR3 is TGTGCCAGTCAATATCACACCGGGGAGCTGTTTTTT. Translated, it gives CASQYHTGELFF.

J is TRBJ2-4 and V is TRBV4-3; the D is unclear. V dropped 0 bases and J dropped 6 bases, with 6 bases sitting between them. This CDR3 spans 13 amino acids. Germline V gene data show CDR1 as LGHNA and CDR2 as YSLEER. CDR3 sequence: CASSQDVGNIQYF. DNA of the CDR3: TGCGCCAGCAGCCAAGATGTGGGAAACATTCAGTACTTC.

This rearrangement joins TRBV7-6 to TRBJ2-7, with TRBD1 matching 9 bases. Trimming took 5 bases from V and 7 from J; bases not matched to a gene: 9. Germline V gene data show CDR1 as SGHVS and CDR2 as FNYEAQ. The CDR3 sequence is 14 residues long. The CDR3 is CASSAGTGLVEQYF. The CDR3 region has the DNA TGTGCCAGCAGCGCCGGGACAGGGCTAGTTGAGCAGTACTTC.

CDR3 nucleotides: TGTGCCAGCAGTTTCACCTTTGGTAGGGGTCGAGGTGGGGAGCTGTTTTTT. It codes for CASSFTFGRGRGGELFF. V and J are TRBV28 and TRBJ2-2, with D perhaps TRBD1 (5 bases). The V gene lost 3 bases and the J gene lost 8 bases, with 22 bases spanning the gap. This CDR3 has 17 residues. Per the germline V gene, CDR1 is MDHEN and CDR2 is SYDVKM.

The chain employs TRBV2 and TRBJ1-4; TRBD1 might be the D (6 bases). Germline CDR1 SNHLY, CDR2 FYNNEI. V lost 6 bases to trimming and J lost 7 bases, with 15 bases between them. The CDR3 covers 14 residues. For the CDR3, the DNA is TGTGCCAGCAGACCTTGGGGGGCGGGTGAAAAACTGTTTTTT. Protein: CASRPWGAGEKLFF.

The rearrangement links TRBV20-1 to TRBJ1-2, with TRBD1 matching 7 bases. With V trimmed by 8 bases and J by 8 bases, 8 bases remained unmatched. Germline values: CDR1 DFQATT, CDR2 SNEGSKA (reference sequence). The CDR3 length is 11 residues. The CDR3 nucleotides read TGCAGTCATGAGGGGGCTGGAGGCTACACCTTC. Its translation is CSHEGAGGYTF.

V and J are TRBV5-1 and TRBJ1-2; possible D gene TRBD1, 5 bases. Per germline, CDR1 SGHRS and CDR2 YFSETQ. This CDR3 contains 15 residues. V lost 1 base and J 2 bases, leaving 12 bases between the germline ends. Here the CDR3 reads CASSLSGTANYGYTF. The CDR3 DNA sequence: TGCGCCAGCAGCTTGTCGGGGACGGCAAACTATGGCTACACCTTC.

This clone was counted a single time. This chain uses TRBV25-1 with TRBJ2-1, with D perhaps matching TRBD1 (5 bases). V was cut by 5 bases and J by 9 bases, with 11 bases left in between. Germline loops: CDR1 MGHDK, CDR2 SYGVNS. The length of the CDR3 is 12 residues. The CDR3 DNA follows: TGTGCCAGCAGTCGACAGACCGGTGAGCAGTTCTTC. The encoded protein is CASSRQTGEQFF.

The chain is built from TRBV28 and TRBJ2-5; D is unresolved. Germline V gives CDR1 MDHEN, CDR2 SYDVKM. The V and J ends lost 8 bases and 2 bases respectively, with 12 bases between them. The CDR3 extends over 13 amino acids. CDR3 in DNA: TGTGCCAGCTGCGGCTTGAGACAAGAGACCCAGTACTTC. It yields the protein CASCGLRQETQYF.

The genes are TRBV4-1 and TRBJ2-1, with TRBD2 matching over 10 bases. V lost 3 bases and J lost 3; bases outside the gene matches: 5. CDR1 and CDR2 (germline): MGHRA, YSYEKL. The CDR3 is 16 amino acids. The CDR3 is CASSHSWTSGYNEQFF. The CDR3 nucleotides read TGCGCCAGCAGCCACTCCTGGACTAGCGGCTACAATGAGCAGTTCTTC.

The rearrangement links TRBV2 to TRBJ1-4; D is perhaps TRBD1 (5 bases). CDR3 length equals 14 residues. The germline V and J ends were trimmed by 7 bases and 2 bases, with 11 bases remaining between them. Germline values: CDR1 SNHLY, CDR2 FYNNEI. CDR3 coding DNA: TGTGCCAGCAACCCCGGGACCACTAATGAAAAACTGTTTTTT. This encodes CASNPGTTNEKLFF. Full variable domain (remainder filled in from reference TRBV2 and TRBJ1-4): EPEVTQTPSHQVTQMGQEVILRCVPISNHLYFYWYRQILGQKVEFLVSFYNNEISEKSEIFDDQFSVERPDGSNFTLKIRSTKLEDSAMYFCASNPGTTNEKLFFGSGTQLSVL.

The chain links TRBV5-1 to TRBJ2-5, with D perhaps matching TRBD1 or TRBD2 (6 bases each). The V and J ends lost 0 bases and 3 bases respectively, with 12 bases between them. CDR1 SGHRS and CDR2 YFSETQ come from the germline V gene. The CDR3 is 15 amino acids. The CDR3 is CASSLGGAEKETQYF. The CDR3 coding sequence is TGCGCCAGCAGCTTGGGGGGGGCCGAAAAAGAGACCCAGTACTTC. Complete variable domain (other parts from reference TRBV5-1 and TRBJ2-5): KAGVTQTPRYLIKTRGQQVTLSCSPISGHRSVSWYQQTPGQGLQFLFEYFSETQRNKGNFPGRFSGRQFSNSRSEMNVSTLELGDSALYLCASSLGGAEKETQYFGPGTRLLVL.

This clone appeared a single time. The rearrangement uses TRBV5-4 and TRBJ2-5, with TRBD1 matching 8 bases. The junction had 10 bases not matched to a gene; V was cut back by 7 bases and J by 5 bases. The germline V gene encodes CDR1 SGHNT and CDR2 YYREEE (reference sequence). The CDR3 totals 14 residues. The DNA of the CDR3 is TGTGCCAGCTCACAGGGGGGCCCCTTGGAGACCCAGTACTTC. Its protein is CASSQGGPLETQYF. Filled out from reference TRBV5-4 and TRBJ2-5, the complete variable domain reads ETGVTQSPTHLIKTRGQQVTLRCSSQSGHNTVSWYQQALGQGPQFIFQYYREEENGRGNFPPRFSGLQFPNYSSELNVNALELDDSALYLCASSQGGPLETQYFGPGTRLLVL.

The sample holds one count of this clone. This sequence joins TRBV5-1 and TRBJ2-1; D call uncertain. In germline, CDR1 is SGHRS, CDR2 YFSETQ. Trimming left V 2 bases short and J 5 bases short, with 14 bases between. This CDR3 is 15 amino acids long. In nucleotides, the CDR3 is TGCGCCAGCAGCTTATCCCGAGCGCCTAACAATGAGCAGTTCTTC. As protein: CASSLSRAPNNEQFF.

CDR3 amino acids: CASRQSLANTEAFF. DNA of the CDR3: TGTGCCAGCCGCCAATCTCTAGCAAACACTGAAGCTTTCTTT. The chain uses TRBV6-5 and TRBJ1-1; no clear D. Germline loops: CDR1 MNHEY, CDR2 SVGAGI. Trimming left V 8 bases short and J 2 bases short, with 15 bases between. This CDR3 comprises 14 residues.

This chain's CDR3 is CASSLTRLAGNEQFF. DNA for the CDR3: TGCGCCAGCAGCTTAACTAGACTAGCCGGAAATGAGCAGTTCTTC. This chain connects TRBV5-1 to TRBJ2-1; TRBD2 matches at 7 bases. Germline CDR1 is SGHRS and CDR2 is YFSETQ. The junction had 9 bases not matched to a gene; V was cut back by 2 bases and J by 7 bases. The CDR3 sequence is 15 residues long.